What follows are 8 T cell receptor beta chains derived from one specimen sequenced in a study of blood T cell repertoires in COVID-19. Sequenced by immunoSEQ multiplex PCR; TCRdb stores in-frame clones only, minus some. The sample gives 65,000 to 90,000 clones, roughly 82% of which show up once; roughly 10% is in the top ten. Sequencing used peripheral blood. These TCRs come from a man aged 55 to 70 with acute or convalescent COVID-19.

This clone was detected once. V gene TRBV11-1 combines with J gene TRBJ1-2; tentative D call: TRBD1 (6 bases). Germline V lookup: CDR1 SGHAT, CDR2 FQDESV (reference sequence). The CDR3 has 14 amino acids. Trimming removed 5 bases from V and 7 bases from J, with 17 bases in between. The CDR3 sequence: CASSTDRTSFGYTF. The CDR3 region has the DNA TGTGCCAGCAGCACCGACAGGACTTCTTTTGGCTACACCTTC.

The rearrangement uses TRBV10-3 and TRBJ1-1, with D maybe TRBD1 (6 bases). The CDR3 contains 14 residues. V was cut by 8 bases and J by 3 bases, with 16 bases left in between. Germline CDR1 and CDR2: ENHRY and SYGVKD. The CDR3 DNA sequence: TGTGCCATCCACCGAGGAGGGGGGGACACTGAAGCTTTCTTT. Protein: CAIHRGGGDTEAFF.

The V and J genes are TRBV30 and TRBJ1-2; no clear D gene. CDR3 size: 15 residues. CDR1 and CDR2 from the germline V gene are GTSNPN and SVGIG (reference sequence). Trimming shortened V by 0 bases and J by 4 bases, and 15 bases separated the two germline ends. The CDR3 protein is CAWSVSHWAAYGYTF. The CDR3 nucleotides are TGTGCCTGGAGTGTCTCTCACTGGGCAGCCTATGGCTACACCTTC.

The chain's CDR3 is CATAQDSNIEQFF. CDR3 in DNA: TGTGCCACCGCTCAGGACAGTAATATTGAGCAGTTCTTC. The chain employs TRBV24-1 and TRBJ2-1; TRBD1 is a possible D gene (6 bases). V was cut by 9 bases and J by 9 bases, with 17 bases left in between. This CDR3 region has 13 residues. From germline, CDR1 is KGHDR and CDR2 SFDVKD.

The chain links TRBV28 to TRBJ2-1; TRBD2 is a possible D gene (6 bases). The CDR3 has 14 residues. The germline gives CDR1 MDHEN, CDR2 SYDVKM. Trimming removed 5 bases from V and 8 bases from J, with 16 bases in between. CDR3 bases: TGTGCCAGCAGTCCTACCGGGACTCTTTATGAGCAGTTCTTC. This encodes CASSPTGTLYEQFF.

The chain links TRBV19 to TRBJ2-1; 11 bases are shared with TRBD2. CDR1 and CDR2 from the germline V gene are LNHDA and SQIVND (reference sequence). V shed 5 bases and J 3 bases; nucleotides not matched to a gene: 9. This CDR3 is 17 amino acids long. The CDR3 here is CASSDHPGLAVYNEQFF. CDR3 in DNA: TGTGCCAGTAGTGATCACCCGGGACTAGCGGTCTACAATGAGCAGTTCTTC.

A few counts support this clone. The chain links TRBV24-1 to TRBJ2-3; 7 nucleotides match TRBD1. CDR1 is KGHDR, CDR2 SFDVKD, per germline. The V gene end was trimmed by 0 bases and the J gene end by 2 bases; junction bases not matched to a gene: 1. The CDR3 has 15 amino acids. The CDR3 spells CATSDLGTATDTQYF. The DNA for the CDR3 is TGTGCCACCAGTGATTTGGGGACAGCCACAGATACGCAGTATTTT.

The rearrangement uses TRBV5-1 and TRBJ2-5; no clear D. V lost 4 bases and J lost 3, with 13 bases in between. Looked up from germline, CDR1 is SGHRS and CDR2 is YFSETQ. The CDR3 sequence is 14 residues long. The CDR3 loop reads CASSPYITKETQYF. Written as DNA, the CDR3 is TGCGCCAGCAGCCCGTACATAACGAAAGAGACCCAGTACTTC. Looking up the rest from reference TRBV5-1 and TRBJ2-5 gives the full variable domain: KAGVTQTPRYLIKTRGQQVTLSCSPISGHRSVSWYQQTPGQGLQFLFEYFSETQRNKGNFPGRFSGRQFSNSRSEMNVSTLELGDSALYLCASSPYITKETQYFGPGTRLLVL.